This is a list of T cell receptor beta chains from one sample in a study of blood T cell repertoires in COVID-19. The method was immunoSEQ multiplex PCR; TCRdb's version includes in-frame clones alone and lacks a portion of them. The sample yields around 94,000 clones, 80% to 90% seen once. Input material: peripheral blood. Receptor source: a man older than 75 with acute or convalescent COVID-19. CDR3s include the opening cysteine and the closing phenylalanine or tryptophan. The D gene is left open where the match is weak. A row's size may be missing; if present it is once, few, many or a size class.

v_call	j_call	d_call	clone_size	cdr3_aa	cdr3_nt
TRBV18	TRBJ2-1	NA	once	CASSSSSNEQFF	TGTGCCAGCTCATCTTCGAGCAATGAGCAGTTCTTC
TRBV5-6	TRBJ1-1	NA	few	CASSLGVRGTEAFF	TGTGCCAGCAGCTTGGGCGTCAGGGGCACTGAAGCTTTCTTT
TRBV5-1	TRBJ1-5	TRBD1	many	CASSSTGNTPQHF	TGCGCCAGCAGCTCGACAGGGAATACGCCCCAGCATTTT
TRBV3-1/TRBV3-2	TRBJ2-7	NA	NA	CASSQGAAKPYEQYF	TGTGCCAGCAGCCAAGGGGCTGCGAAGCCCTACGAGCAGTACTTC
TRBV3-1/TRBV3-2	TRBJ2-5	NA	NA	CASSSRTYQETQYF	TGTGCCAGCAGTTCTCGGACTTACCAAGAGACCCAGTACTTC
TRBV20-1	TRBJ2-1	NA	NA	CSAPGEFEQFF	TGCAGTGCTCCCGGGGAGTTTGAGCAGTTCTTC
TRBV21-1	TRBJ2-7	NA	NA	CASSKALLEGEATYEQYF	TGTGCCAGCAGCAAAGCGCTTTTAGAAGGCGAGGCCACCTACGAGCAGTACTTC
TRBV9	TRBJ2-7	NA	NA	CASSPRGSPPGGEQYF	TGTGCCAGCAGCCCTAGGGGGTCCCCCCCGGGAGGCGAGCAGTACTTC
TRBV7-2	TRBJ2-7	NA	NA	CASSAGLLPYEQYF	TGTGCCAGCAGCGCGGGACTTTTACCCTACGAGCAGTACTTC
TRBV27	TRBJ2-1	TRBD2	NA	CASKTSGTNNEQFF	TGTGCCAGCAAGACTAGCGGGACTAACAATGAGCAGTTCTTC
TRBV7-8	TRBJ2-7	TRBD2	NA	CASRRTSGSFEQYF	TGTGCCAGCAGAAGGACTAGCGGGAGCTTCGAGCAGTACTTC
TRBV5-4	TRBJ2-6	TRBD1	NA	CASSTGQDFSGANVLTF	TGTGCCAGCAGCACGGGACAGGATTTCTCTGGGGCCAACGTCCTGACTTTC
TRBV21-1	TRBJ2-1	NA	once	CASSPASSYNEQFF	TGTGCCAGCAGCCCGGCTAGCTCCTACAATGAGCAGTTCTTC
TRBV5-1	TRBJ2-7	TRBD1	NA	CASSWGQGAYEQYF	TGCGCCAGCAGCTGGGGACAGGGGGCGTACGAGCAGTACTTC
TRBV12-3/TRBV12-4	TRBJ1-2	NA	NA	CASSWGGYGYTF	TGTGCCAGCAGTTGGGGGGGCTATGGCTACACCTTC
TRBV4-1	TRBJ2-3	TRBD2	NA	CASSQELAGTDTQYF	TGCGCCAGCAGCCAAGAGCTAGCGGGCACAGATACGCAGTATTTT
TRBV7-9	TRBJ2-7	NA	NA	CASSLGEGYEQYF	TGTGCCAGCAGCTTAGGTGAGGGCTACGAGCAGTACTTC
TRBV6-5	TRBJ2-5	TRBD2	NA	CASSSLSGIGETQYF	TGTGCCAGCAGCTCTCTTAGCGGGATCGGCGAGACCCAGTACTTC
TRBV4-2	TRBJ2-3	TRBD2	NA	CASSQEGSSGSADTQYF	TGTGCCAGCAGCCAAGAGGGCTCTAGCGGGAGTGCAGATACGCAGTATTTT
TRBV19	TRBJ1-2	TRBD1	NA	CASSPGQTNYGYTF	TGTGCCAGTAGTCCGGGACAGACTAACTATGGCTACACCTTC
TRBV6-5	TRBJ1-5	NA	NA	CASSRLGGNQPQHF	TGTGCCAGCAGCCGACTCGGGGGCAATCAGCCCCAGCATTTT
TRBV4-1	TRBJ2-2	TRBD1	NA	CASSQDTQGAQGGELFF	TGCGCCAGCAGCCAGGATACCCAGGGGGCGCAGGGCGGGGAGCTGTTTTTT
TRBV3-1/TRBV3-2	TRBJ1-2	NA	NA	CASSQGSVSYGYTF	TGTGCCAGCAGCCAAGGCTCGGTAAGCTATGGCTACACCTTC
TRBV15	TRBJ2-2	NA	NA	CATSGGLKGVTGELFF	TGTGCCACCAGCGGGGGCCTAAAGGGGGTAACCGGGGAGCTGTTTTTT
TRBV3-1/TRBV3-2	TRBJ1-2	TRBD1	NA	CASSQETGGLSYGYTF	TGTGCCAGCAGCCAAGAGACAGGGGGATTAAGCTATGGCTACACCTTC
TRBV29-1	TRBJ2-5	TRBD2	NA	CSVVPAGVGETQYF	TGCAGCGTCGTCCCGGCGGGGGTTGGAGAGACCCAGTACTTC
TRBV7-3	TRBJ1-2	TRBD1	NA	CASSPPLRTGGGYTF	TGTGCCAGCAGCCCACCCCTCAGGACAGGGGGAGGCTACACCTTC
TRBV4-3	TRBJ1-2	TRBD1	NA	CASSQGPTGNYGYTF	TGCGCCAGCAGCCAGGGACCGACAGGGAACTATGGCTACACCTTC
TRBV7-9	TRBJ2-1	TRBD2	few	CASSLLAGGVNEQFF	TGTGCCAGCAGCCTACTAGCGGGAGGCGTGAATGAGCAGTTCTTC
TRBV19	TRBJ2-2	TRBD2	NA	CASSSLAGALTGELFF	TGTGCCAGTAGTTCCCTAGCGGGAGCGTTAACCGGGGAGCTGTTTTTT